The sequence of this T cell receptor (beta chain) was determined in a study of CD8+CD57+ T cells in acquired aplastic anemia. Overall study: Sorted CD4+ and CD8+ cells gave an average of roughly 3 ug of DNA.

Genomic DNA provided the template from which TCR beta VDJ and CDR3 profiles were obtained. Each CDR3 protein gets one entry after TCRdb re-called the reads with MiXCR. Of 100,000 to 150,000 distinct CDR3 sequences detected, about 46% appear once; the ten largest clones hold 2.5% to 3%. Study outcomes and limitations: Patients showed no significant difference from controls in CD8+ Simpson's diversity.

In regard to this clonotype: Its antigen is not identified.

The clonotype was recovered from a human donor in good health, serving as a control. Sequencing was done on a sample of sorted CD4+, CD8+, or CD8+CD57+ T cells (not recorded which) from PBMCs.

The CDR3 nucleotides read TGCAGTGCTAGCACTAGCGGAGGTCGAGGCTCCTACAATGAGCAGTTCTTC. Translated, it gives CSASTSGGRGSYNEQFF. The gene calls are TRBV20-1 and TRBJ2-1, with TRBD2 matching 8 bases. The ends lost 3 bases at V and 0 bases at J; junction bases unmatched: 10. There are 17 residues in the CDR3. Per the germline V gene, CDR1 is DFQATT and CDR2 is SNEGSKA (reference sequence).